This T cell receptor beta chain was captured by sequencing in a study of cytomegalovirus exposure and HLA in healthy donors. Comment on this clone: Its antigen is as yet unknown.

Findings and caveats of the study: Productive status was seen about 90% or about 30% of the time for most TCR beta V segments in an earlier analysis. The authors listed 150 to 200 TCR beta chains as cytomegalovirus-associated.

Amplification used 60 Vbeta primers and 13 Jbeta primers. This table comes from immunoSEQ multiplex PCR, and its TCRdb copy is limited to in-frame clones, with some not included. Seen here are roughly 62,000 clones, approximately 80% observed once, and the top ten hold approximately 3.4%. The CDR3 has 17 residues. With 0 bases clipped from V and 6 bases from J, the junction kept 9 bases outside the gene matches. Germline V gene data show CDR1 as KGHSH and CDR2 as LQKENI. Sequencing input: PBMCs. The receptor comes from a woman between 40 and 50 years old in good health and CMV-seropositive. This chain connects TRBV18 to TRBJ2-2, with 8 positions matching TRBD1. The CDR3: CASSPPAVGTGPGELFF. The CDR3 DNA follows: TGTGCCAGCTCACCACCCGCCGTCGGGACAGGTCCCGGGGAGCTGTTTTTT.